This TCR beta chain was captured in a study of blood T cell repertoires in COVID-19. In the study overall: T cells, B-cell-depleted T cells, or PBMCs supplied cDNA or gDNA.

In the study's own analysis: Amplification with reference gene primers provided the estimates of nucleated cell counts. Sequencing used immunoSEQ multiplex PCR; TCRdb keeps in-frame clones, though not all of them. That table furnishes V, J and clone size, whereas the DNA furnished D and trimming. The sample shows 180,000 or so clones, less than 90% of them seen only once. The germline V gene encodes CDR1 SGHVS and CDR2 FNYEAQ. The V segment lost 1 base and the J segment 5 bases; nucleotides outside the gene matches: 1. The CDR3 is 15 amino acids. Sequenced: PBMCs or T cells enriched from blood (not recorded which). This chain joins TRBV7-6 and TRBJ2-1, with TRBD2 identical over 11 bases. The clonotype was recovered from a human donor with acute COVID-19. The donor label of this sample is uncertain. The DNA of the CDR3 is TGTGCCAGCAGCTTAGGTAGCGGGGGGGACAATGAGCAGTTCTTC. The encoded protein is CASSLGSGGDNEQFF.